This T cell receptor (beta chain) was sequenced in a study of cytomegalovirus exposure and HLA in healthy donors. As for the study in general: Prior work identified about 120 million unique TCR beta sequences in some 180 million T cells. As released early, the data held roughly 85 million unique TCRs from HLA-typed donors. Within the Caucasian-associated ancestry cluster were roughly 81% of the approximately 400 genotyped donors. Study-wide findings and caveats: Later analysis demonstrated an association between a missense DCLRE1C variant and TCR beta V- and J-gene trimming.

PCR was performed using 60 Vbeta and 13 Jbeta primers. Repertoires were generated with immunoSEQ multiplex PCR, while TCRdb's copy carries only in-frame clones and drops some. The sample contains 85,000 to 100,000 clones, roughly 60% of which appear only once. As for this clone: Its antigen is unidentified.

This CDR3 has 15 amino acids. Germline assignment: CDR1 LNHDA and CDR2 SQIVND (reference sequence). The trim removed 3 bases at V and 7 bases at J, leaving 9 bases unmatched. The TCR was taken from a human donor in good health. The V and J genes are TRBV19 and TRBJ1-5, with 7 bases matching TRBD1. Sequencing input: PBMCs. The CDR3: CASSMTLTGSQPQHF. In nucleotides, the CDR3 is TGTGCCAGTAGTATGACTCTGACAGGGTCGCAGCCCCAGCATTTT.